These T cell receptor beta chains were read from a single sample in a study of human T cells and chemical hapten exposure. TCRdb re-called the RACE reads with MiXCR, one entry per CDR3 protein. The sample includes some 84,000 distinct CDR3 sequences, roughly 8.5% of them seen just once. Here the sequenced sample was whole blood, taken in connection with sensitization to the hapten diphenylcyclopropenone (DPC). Source of these receptors: a man aged 35 to 55 with alopecia areata. Some clones in this sample may be carry-over from other donors' samples. The CDR3 runs from the conserved cysteine through the conserved F or W. The D gene is left open where the match is weak. Some rows mark clone size as missing; the rest say once, few, many or name a class of expanded clone.

size: NA
V: TRBV14
J: TRBJ2-2
D: NA
DNA: TGTGCCAGCAGCCGCAATGCCAGATGGTTCACCGGGGAGCTGTTTTTT
CDR3: CASSRNARWFTGELFF

size: many
V: TRBV6-2/TRBV6-3
J: TRBJ1-1
D: NA
DNA: TGTGCCAGCAGTGACCCGGGACCCTTGAACACTGAAGCTTTCTTT
CDR3: CASSDPGPLNTEAFF

size: many
V: TRBV6-1
J: TRBJ1-1
D: TRBD1
DNA: TGTGCCAGCAGGCCGGGACAGGGGCCTCTGAACACTGAAGCTTTCTTT
CDR3: CASRPGQGPLNTEAFF

size: many
V: TRBV28
J: TRBJ1-4
D: NA
DNA: TGTGCCAGCAGTTTATCGGGGGAAATGGATGAAAAACTGTTTTTT
CDR3: CASSLSGEMDEKLFF

size: many
V: TRBV28
J: TRBJ2-3
D: NA
DNA: TGTGCCAGCAGTTTAGGTAGCACAGATACGCAGTATTTT
CDR3: CASSLGSTDTQYF

size: many
V: TRBV9
J: TRBJ2-7
D: TRBD2
DNA: TGTGCCAGCAGCCCTCGCGGAGCGGGAGAAGAGCAGTACTTC
CDR3: CASSPRGAGEEQYF

size: many
V: TRBV5-1
J: TRBJ2-3
D: NA
DNA: TGCGCCAGCAGCTTGGCTGGGGGTCCAGATACGCAGTATTTT
CDR3: CASSLAGGPDTQYF

size: NA
V: TRBV28
J: TRBJ2-7
D: NA
DNA: TGTGCCAGCAGCTGGGGCCAGCGCGAGCAGTACTTC
CDR3: CASSWGQREQYF

size: many
V: TRBV11-2
J: TRBJ1-1
D: TRBD1
DNA: TGTGCCAGCAGCTCCCCAGGGGGTCAGGCGAACACTGAAGCTTTCTTT
CDR3: CASSSPGGQANTEAFF

size: few
V: TRBV20-1
J: TRBJ2-2
D: TRBD1
DNA: TGCAGTGCTAGAGATTTTGACAGGGTTTCCGGGGAGCTGTTTTTT
CDR3: CSARDFDRVSGELFF

size: few
V: TRBV10-3
J: TRBJ2-2
D: TRBD2
DNA: TGTGCCATCAGTGGACTAGCGAAAGCGGGCACCGGGGAGCTGTTTTTT
CDR3: CAISGLAKAGTGELFF

size: many
V: TRBV20-1
J: TRBJ2-1
D: TRBD2
DNA: TGCAGTGCTAGAACTAGCGGGAAAGATATACAGTTCTTC
CDR3: CSARTSGKDIQFF

size: many
V: TRBV4-3
J: TRBJ1-1
D: NA
DNA: TGCGCCAGCAGCCGCCAGGGTCCCCGGACTGAAGCTTTCTTT
CDR3: CASSRQGPRTEAFF

size: many
V: TRBV27
J: TRBJ2-1
D: NA
DNA: TGTGCCAGCAGTCCAAGGACGGGCTCCTACAATGAGCAGTTCTTC
CDR3: CASSPRTGSYNEQFF

size: many
V: TRBV20-1
J: TRBJ2-1
D: TRBD2
DNA: TGCAGTGCCGCGCGGGAGAGTATCCACAATGAGCAGTTCTTC
CDR3: CSAARESIHNEQFF

size: few
V: TRBV12-3/TRBV12-4
J: TRBJ2-5
D: NA
DNA: TGTGCCAGCAGTTTACAGGGTGGCCAAGAGACCCAGTACTTC
CDR3: CASSLQGGQETQYF

size: NA
V: TRBV12-3/TRBV12-4
J: TRBJ2-3
D: NA
DNA: TGTGCCAGCAGTTTAAGTAAACAGATCCGCACAGATACGCAGTATTTT
CDR3: CASSLSKQIRTDTQYF

size: many
V: TRBV18
J: TRBJ1-2
D: NA
DNA: TGTGCCAGCTCACCCGACTGGGAGGCTAACTATGGCTACACCTTC
CDR3: CASSPDWEANYGYTF

size: NA
V: TRBV7-9
J: TRBJ2-7
D: NA
DNA: TGTGCCAGCAGCCCCACTCGGGGGTCGGAGCAGTACTTC
CDR3: CASSPTRGSEQYF

size: NA
V: TRBV6-5
J: TRBJ2-5
D: TRBD2
DNA: TGTGCCAGCAGGGGACTAGCGGGAGAGACCCAGTACTTC
CDR3: CASRGLAGETQYF

size: many
V: TRBV28
J: TRBJ1-5
D: NA
DNA: TGTGCCAGCAGTTTACCCAGGGGAGACAATCAGCCCCAGCATTTT
CDR3: CASSLPRGDNQPQHF

size: many
V: TRBV6-5
J: TRBJ1-5
D: TRBD1
DNA: TGTGCCAGCAGTTACGGCGGGACAGCTTGTAATCAGCCCCAGCATTTT
CDR3: CASSYGGTACNQPQHF

size: NA
V: TRBV19
J: TRBJ2-3
D: TRBD2
DNA: TGTGCCAGTAGTATAGGGACTAGCGATATAGATACGCAGTATTTT
CDR3: CASSIGTSDIDTQYF

size: NA
V: TRBV30
J: TRBJ1-3
D: NA
DNA: TGTGCCTGGAGTGTACGAGGAAACACCATATATTTT
CDR3: CAWSVRGNTIYF